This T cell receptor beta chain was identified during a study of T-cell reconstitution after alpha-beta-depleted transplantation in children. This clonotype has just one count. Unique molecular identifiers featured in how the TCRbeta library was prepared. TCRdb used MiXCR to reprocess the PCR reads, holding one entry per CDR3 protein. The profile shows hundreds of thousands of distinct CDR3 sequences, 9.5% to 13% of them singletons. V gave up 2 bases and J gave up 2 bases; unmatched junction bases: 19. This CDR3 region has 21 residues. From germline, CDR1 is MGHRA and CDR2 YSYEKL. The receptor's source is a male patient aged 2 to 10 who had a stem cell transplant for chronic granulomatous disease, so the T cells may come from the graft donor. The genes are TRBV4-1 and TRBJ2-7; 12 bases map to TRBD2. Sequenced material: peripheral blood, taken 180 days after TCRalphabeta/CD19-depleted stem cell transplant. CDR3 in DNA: TGCGCCAGCAGCCAAAGTTCAGAATGGACTAGCGGGATTGAGGCCCCCTACGAGCAGTACTTC. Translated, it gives CASSQSSEWTSGIEAPYEQYF.